The present T cell receptor (beta chain) was sequenced within a study of T cells in Graves' hyperthyroidism and ophthalmopathy. Overall study results and limits: With a median lead of approximately 6 months before onset, the model predicted ophthalmopathy.

This clonotype has a count of ten or more. What it binds is unknown. V lost 4 bases and J lost 5; bases outside the gene matches: 7. There are 13 residues in the CDR3. From germline, CDR1 is GTSNPN and CDR2 SVGIG (reference sequence). The investigators amplified TCR beta CDR3 regions from RNA transcripts. HTBI primers were used for first-round RT-PCR of the TCR CDR3. MiXCR, applied by TCRdb to the multiplex PCR reads, yields one record per CDR3 protein. Among some 510,000 distinct CDR3 sequences listed, more than 20% were seen once. Exclusion followed for patients with uncontrolled infection, other autoimmune disease, pregnancy or lactation.

This clonotype originated in a young man with Graves' hyperthyroidism. The sample taken for sequencing was blood. The V call is TRBV30, the J call TRBJ1-2; 7 nucleotides agree with TRBD1. The CDR3 region has the DNA TGTGCCTGGATGACAGGGAGGAAGTATGGCTACACCTTC. Translating it yields CAWMTGRKYGYTF.